The 9 T cell receptor beta chains presented below share a single source sample, sequenced in a study of early T cells in non-severe SARS-CoV-2 infection (dated by TCRdb to 2020 to 2023). To prepare the library, 5' RACE was applied. Sequencing took place on a NextSeq 500. The public reads were reanalyzed by TCRdb: fastp trimming at Q25, MiXCR alignment, in-frame beta chains only. One record per CDR3 amino acid sequence lists the most common genes and DNA. This sample is represented by 110,000 or so distinct CDR3 sequences; 9.5% to 13% of them were singletons. Clones ranked in the top ten supply 2.5% to 4% of the sample. The sequenced sample consisted of whole blood. All receptors derive from an adult who was a healthcare worker with PCR-confirmed SARS-CoV-2 infection or an uninfected control (not recorded which).

This clonotype has a count of ten or more. The chain combines TRBV29-1 with TRBJ2-5; D is unresolved. This CDR3 has 14 residues. Per germline, CDR1 SQVTM and CDR2 ANQGSEA. V lost 7 bases and J 0 bases, leaving 15 bases between the germline ends. The CDR3 protein is CSAGYYLYQETQYF. The CDR3 coding sequence is TGCAGCGCTGGATACTACCTGTACCAAGAGACCCAGTACTTC.

This clonotype was seen repeatedly, ten times or more. The J gene is TRBJ2-1, the V gene TRBV24-1; tentative D call: TRBD2 (5 bases). The CDR3 length is 14 residues. Between the trimmed V and J ends, which lost 3 bases and 4 bases, there was a span of 9 bases. Germline CDR1 KGHDR, CDR2 SFDVKD. CDR3 residues: CATSDRSGYNEQFF. The CDR3 region has the DNA TGTGCCACCAGTGATCGGTCGGGGTACAATGAGCAGTTCTTC.

This clonotype was seen at least ten times. The chain couples TRBV2 to TRBJ1-5; D is ambiguous. CDR1 SNHLY and CDR2 FYNNEI come from the germline V gene. This CDR3 contains 14 residues. The V and J ends lost 6 bases and 5 bases respectively, with 14 bases between them. The CDR3 DNA sequence: TGTGCCAGCAGGATTTTCGAGGGAGATCAGCCCCAGCATTTT. This codes for CASRIFEGDQPQHF. The variable domain in full, completed from reference TRBV2 and TRBJ1-5, reads EPEVTQTPSHQVTQMGQEVILRCVPISNHLYFYWYRQILGQKVEFLVSFYNNEISEKSEIFDDQFSVERPDGSNFTLKIRSTKLEDSAMYFCASRIFEGDQPQHFGDGTRLSIL.

The chain employs TRBV7-3 and TRBJ2-3, with 8 nucleotides matching TRBD2. The CDR3 totals 14 residues. The V gene's germline CDR1 is SGHTA and CDR2 FQGTGA. The J segment lost 4 bases and the V segment lost 9 bases, leaving 9 bases of the junction unmatched. This CDR3 reads CASRRSGGPDTQYF. The DNA for the CDR3 is TGTGCCAGTCGGAGGAGCGGGGGACCAGATACGCAGTATTTT.

V usage is TRBV29-1 and J usage is TRBJ2-6, with no clear D. Per the germline V gene, CDR1 is SQVTM and CDR2 is ANQGSEA. Trimming cost V 3 bases and J 4 bases, with 13 bases left between them. The CDR3 has 15 amino acids. The CDR3 DNA follows: TGCAGCGTTGAGAAGACGCAGGCGGGGGCCAACGTCCTGACTTTC. Translated: CSVEKTQAGANVLTF.

Many counts were recorded for this clonotype. The rearrangement joins TRBV7-9 to TRBJ2-1; D may be TRBD2 (5 bases). Trimming removed 5 bases at V and 9 bases at J, with 14 bases between. Germline lookup yields CDR1 SEHNR and CDR2 FQNEAQ (reference sequence). The CDR3 is 13 amino acids. In DNA form, the CDR3 reads TGTGCCAGCAGCCTATACCTAGAGGGTGAGCAGTTCTTC. As protein: CASSLYLEGEQFF.

This clonotype was detected only a few times. The rearrangement uses TRBV5-5 and TRBJ2-1, with 10 positions matching TRBD2. Germline assignment: CDR1 SGHKS and CDR2 YYEKEE (reference sequence). V trimming: 4 bases; J trimming: 3 bases; junction bases outside the gene matches: 10. This CDR3 is 17 amino acids long. The CDR3 coding sequence is TGTGCCAGCAGCCCAAACCTACTAGCGGGGTACTACAATGAGCAGTTCTTC. It encodes CASSPNLLAGYYNEQFF.

This clonotype was counted a few times. The chain employs TRBV20-1 and TRBJ2-5, with 10 bases matching TRBD2. Losses at the gene ends were 4 bases for V and 3 bases for J; bases not matched to a gene: 2. CDR3 size: 13 residues. Germline V CDR1 and CDR2: DFQATT, SNEGSKA (reference sequence). CDR3 loop: CSATGLAEETQYF. The CDR3 DNA reads TGCAGTGCTACAGGACTAGCGGAAGAGACCCAGTACTTC.

This clonotype was detected only a few times. The chain links TRBV27 to TRBJ1-2; 7 positions agree with TRBD1. V lost 4 bases and J lost 1; bases outside the gene matches: 9. Per the germline V gene, CDR1 is MNHEY and CDR2 is SMNVEV (reference sequence). This CDR3 region has 16 residues. This CDR3 is CASSSYPGGGNYGYTF. As DNA, the CDR3 is TGTGCCAGCAGTTCTTACCCAGGGGGAGGTAACTATGGCTACACCTTC.